These T cell receptor beta chains were read from a single sample in a study of T cell changes during pregnancy in multiple sclerosis. Data came from immunoSEQ multiplex PCR; TCRdb stores just in-frame clones and leaves some out. The sample comprises 29,000 or so clones, about nine tenths of which are singletons, and 6.9% rests with the top ten. The sample here was CD8+ T cells from peripheral blood mononuclear cells, taken in the second trimester of pregnancy. The receptors were sampled from a female donor with multiple sclerosis, enrolled in a pregnancy study. CDR3s include the opening cysteine and the closing phenylalanine or tryptophan. A D gene is named only where the DNA matches it firmly. Clone sizes are given selectively: once, few, many, or a class where the clone is expanded.

d_gene	v_gene	abundance	j_gene	CDR3nt	CDR3aa
-	TRBV5-6	-	TRBJ1-1	TGTGCCAGCAGCGATGACATCACCAACACTGAAGCTTTCTTT	CASSDDITNTEAFF
-	TRBV4-3	medium-sized	TRBJ1-1	TGCGCCAGCAGCCAAGAGGCAGGGCCTTCGAACACTGAAGCTTTCTTT	CASSQEAGPSNTEAFF
TRBD2	TRBV28	-	TRBJ2-1	TGTGCCAGCAACCTAGCGGGAGACTACAATGAGCAGTTCTTC	CASNLAGDYNEQFF
-	TRBV5-6	-	TRBJ1-5	TGTGCCAGCAGCTTGCTCGCGGGCAGAGAGACGGATCAGCCCCAGCATTTT	CASSLLAGRETDQPQHF
TRBD1	TRBV7-3	-	TRBJ2-1	TGTGCCAGCAGCCCCTATTCCGGGACAGGGTACAATGAGCAGTTCTTC	CASSPYSGTGYNEQFF
-	TRBV4-1	few	TRBJ1-6	TGCGCCAGCAGCCAAGATCTGGCTGCCAATTCACCCCTCCACTTT	CASSQDLAANSPLHF
TRBD1	TRBV5-1	-	TRBJ2-3	TGCGCCAGCAGCTTGGGGGACAGGGGAATTACAGATACGCAGTATTTT	CASSLGDRGITDTQYF
TRBD2	TRBV6-4	-	TRBJ2-1	TGTGCCAGCAGCCCTCACCCCGGATCGGGGGAGGGAGAGCAGTTCTTC	CASSPHPGSGEGEQFF
-	TRBV7-8	few	TRBJ2-7	TGTGCCAGCAGCTCTAGACGGGACGAGCAGTACTTC	CASSSRRDEQYF
TRBD2	TRBV13	-	TRBJ2-7	TGTGCCAGCAGCTTAAGCGGGAGGGTCAACGAGCAGTACTTC	CASSLSGRVNEQYF
TRBD2	TRBV27	-	TRBJ2-2	TGTGCCAGCAGTTCAGGTGGACTAGCGGCCGGGGAGCTGTTTTTT	CASSSGGLAAGELFF
-	TRBV9	-	TRBJ2-7	TGTGCCAGCAGCGTAGGAGCATCAGGCTACGAGCAGTACTTC	CASSVGASGYEQYF
TRBD2	TRBV2	-	TRBJ2-1	TGTGCCAGCAGTAAACTACTAGCGGGGGGATACAATGAGCAGTTCTTC	CASSKLLAGGYNEQFF
-	TRBV29-1	-	TRBJ2-7	TGCAGCGTCGAAACAGACTCCTACGAGCAGTACTTC	CSVETDSYEQYF
-	TRBV28	-	TRBJ2-1	TGTGCCAGCAGTTTGGCTGGTAATGAGCAGTTCTTC	CASSLAGNEQFF
-	TRBV30	-	TRBJ1-1	TGTGCCTGGGGGCCTCAGAACACTGAAGCTTTCTTT	CAWGPQNTEAFF
TRBD2	TRBV5-1	once	TRBJ2-1	TGCGCCAGTGCTAGCGGGAGGGCGCTCTACAATGAGCAGTTCTTC	CASASGRALYNEQFF
-	TRBV29-1	once	TRBJ2-7	TGCAGCGTTGAAGTGGCCGGGGGTTCCTCCTACGAGCAGTACTTC	CSVEVAGGSSYEQYF
TRBD1	TRBV30	-	TRBJ1-2	TGTGCCTGGAGTTATATGGGGACAGGGGTTTTCAACTATGGCTACACCTTC	CAWSYMGTGVFNYGYTF
TRBD2	TRBV9	-	TRBJ2-3	TGTGCCAGCAGCGTGACGGGAGGGCCGGGAGATACGCAGTATTTT	CASSVTGGPGDTQYF
-	TRBV4-1	-	TRBJ2-7	TGCGCCAGCAGCCAGGGACTGGACTACGAGCAGTACTTC	CASSQGLDYEQYF
TRBD2	TRBV19	-	TRBJ2-7	TGTGCCAGTAGTACCGGGACTAGTGAGTACGAGCAGTACTTC	CASSTGTSEYEQYF
-	TRBV19	once	TRBJ1-1	TGTGCCAGTAGTATAGGAGGGTCCATTGGTTGGACTGAAGCTTTCTTT	CASSIGGSIGWTEAFF
TRBD2	TRBV6-4	-	TRBJ2-2	TGTGCCAGCAGTGAAGGGCTAGCGGGAGGGCCGACCGGGGAGCTGTTTTTT	CASSEGLAGGPTGELFF
TRBD1	TRBV9	once	TRBJ2-2	TGTGCCAGCGGAGCCCCGGACAGGGGACGAGGTACCGGGGAGCTGTTTTTT	CASGAPDRGRGTGELFF
-	TRBV6-1	once	TRBJ1-1	TGTGCCAGCACCCCCCGGGAGGTCACTGAAGCTTTCTTT	CASTPREVTEAFF
TRBD2	TRBV27	-	TRBJ2-7	TGTGCCAGCCAAATAGCGGGGGGCTCCTACGAGCAGTACTTC	CASQIAGGSYEQYF
-	TRBV5-1	once	TRBJ1-6	TGCGCCAGCAGCTTGAAGACATTCACTTATAATTCACCCCTCCACTTT	CASSLKTFTYNSPLHF
TRBD1	TRBV9	-	TRBJ2-7	TGTGCCAGCAGCGTAGGCCCACTGGACAGGAGTGGGTACGAGCAGTACTTC	CASSVGPLDRSGYEQYF
-	TRBV19	-	TRBJ2-6	TGTGCCACCCTGCACAGGGCTGGGGCCAACGTCCTGACTTTC	CATLHRAGANVLTF
-	TRBV4-1	-	TRBJ1-2	TGCGCCAGCAGCCCTTTATCGACAGATTACTATGGCTACACCTTC	CASSPLSTDYYGYTF
TRBD2	TRBV11-2	-	TRBJ2-7	TGTGCCAGCAGCGCGCCTCGGGACTACTTCTACGAAGGGCAGTACTTC	CASSAPRDYFYEGQYF
-	TRBV28	-	TRBJ2-5	TGTGCCAGCAGTTACAGTGGGAGGGAGGGGGCCCAGTACTTC	CASSYSGREGAQYF
-	TRBV28	-	TRBJ2-1	TGTGCCACCGAGATTAGCTCCTACAATGAGCAGTTCTTC	CATEISSYNEQFF
TRBD2	TRBV11-2	-	TRBJ2-3	TGTGCCAGCAGCTTAGGGGGGGGACTGCCGTCAGATACGCAGTATTTT	CASSLGGGLPSDTQYF
TRBD1	TRBV7-9	-	TRBJ2-4	TGTGCCAGCAGCTCGACAGGGATAGTGGCCAAAAACATTCAGTACTTC	CASSSTGIVAKNIQYF
-	TRBV16	-	TRBJ2-7	TGTGCCAGCAGCCAAGGGGCAGGGAACTACGAGCAGTACTTC	CASSQGAGNYEQYF
-	TRBV10-2	-	TRBJ1-2	TGCGCCAGCAGTGAGTCGTCCGGTAACTATGGCTACACCTTC	CASSESSGNYGYTF
-	TRBV27	-	TRBJ2-7	TGTGCCAGGGACCGGGATTCTGACTACGAGCAGTACTTC	CARDRDSDYEQYF
TRBD1	TRBV19	few	TRBJ2-7	TGTGCCAGTAGCAGCCGGGACAGGGGCGAGCAGTACTTC	CASSSRDRGEQYF